The 15 T cell receptor beta chains presented below share a single source sample, sequenced in a study of cytotoxic CD8 clonotypes in ibrutinib-treated CLL. Profiled with immunoSEQ multiplex PCR; TCRdb holds only in-frame clones, not every one. This sample yields about 120,000 clones, of which approximately 85% are seen a single time; about 2.1% belongs to the top ten. Sequencing used PBMCs, obtained after 24 months of ibrutinib treatment. These receptors were taken from a human donor with chronic lymphocytic leukemia.

The CDR3 region is CASSYSGEYEQYF. In DNA, the CDR3 is TGTGCCAGCAGCTACTCCGGGGAATACGAGCAGTACTTC. This chain links TRBV9 with TRBJ2-7, with D tentatively TRBD2 (5 bases). The CDR3 extends over 13 amino acids. Germline V gives CDR1 SGDLS, CDR2 YYNGEE. Trimming pared 4 bases from V and 4 bases from J, leaving 12 bases between. Filled out from reference TRBV9 and TRBJ2-7, the complete variable domain reads DSGVTQTPKHLITATGQRVTLRCSPRSGDLSVYWYQQSLDQGLQFLIQYYNGEERAKGNILERFSAQQFPDLHSELNLSSLELGDSALYFCASSYSGEYEQYFGPGTRLTVT.

The genes are TRBV6-6 and TRBJ2-2; no definite D call. From germline, CDR1 is MNHNY and CDR2 SVGAGI (reference sequence). V was trimmed by 2 bases and J by 7 bases, leaving 5 bases between them. The CDR3 has 12 amino acids. The DNA of the CDR3 is TGTGCCAGCAGTTACGGTGGCGGGGAGCTGTTTTTT. Protein sequence: CASSYGGGELFF.

This clone was counted only a few times. The V call is TRBV7-9, the J call TRBJ1-1; D not certain. V was cut by 5 bases and J by 5 bases, with 21 bases left in between. Germline assignment: CDR1 SEHNR and CDR2 FQNEAQ (reference sequence). This CDR3 comprises 16 residues. CDR3 region: CASSPRTGAGSTEAFF. As DNA, the CDR3 is TGTGCCAGCAGCCCACGGACCGGAGCTGGAAGTACTGAAGCTTTCTTT.

This chain joins TRBV7-2 and TRBJ2-1; TRBD1 aligns across 9 bases. There are 15 residues in the CDR3. Germline lookup yields CDR1 SGHTA and CDR2 FQGNSA. V trimming: 5 bases; J trimming: 4 bases; junction bases outside the gene matches: 6. The CDR3 here is CASSADRGSYNEQFF. CDR3 in DNA: TGTGCCAGCAGCGCAGACAGGGGGTCGTACAATGAGCAGTTCTTC.

J is TRBJ2-7 and V is TRBV28; TRBD1 is a possible D gene (7 bases). Germline assignment: CDR1 MDHEN and CDR2 SYDVKM. The CDR3 is 12 amino acids. Between the trimmed V and J ends, which lost 6 bases and 6 bases, there was a span of 12 bases. The CDR3 DNA sequence: TGTGCCAGCAGACGACAGGGAGGCGAGCAGTACTTC. This gives the protein CASRRQGGEQYF.

This chain joins TRBV5-4 and TRBJ1-3; D is uncertain. This CDR3 is 14 amino acids long. From germline, CDR1 is SGHNT and CDR2 YYREEE (reference sequence). Deletions cut 0 bases from V and 2 bases from J, with 6 bases between. This CDR3 reads CASSLARAGNTIYF. CDR3 nucleotide sequence: TGTGCCAGCAGCTTGGCAAGGGCTGGAAACACCATATATTTT.

V gene TRBV4-1 combines with J gene TRBJ2-7; 10 nucleotides agree with TRBD1. The length of the CDR3 is 14 residues. Germline CDR1 reads MGHRA; CDR2 reads YSYEKL. Trimming took 8 bases from V and 7 from J; bases not matched to a gene: 11. CDR3 sequence reads: CASSSGTGVGEQYF. CDR3 DNA sequence: TGCGCCAGCTCCTCCGGGACAGGGGTCGGAGAGCAGTACTTC.

The chain is built from TRBV7-9 and TRBJ1-6; D is possibly TRBD1 (5 bases). The V end lost 3 bases, the J end lost 8 bases, and 17 bases lay between the germline ends. Germline V gene data show CDR1 as SEHNR and CDR2 as FQNEAQ (reference sequence). This CDR3 contains 16 residues. CDR3 protein: CASSLGLRSGDSPLHF. CDR3 nucleotides: TGTGCCAGCAGCTTGGGACTCCGTTCCGGGGATTCACCCCTCCACTTT.

The chain couples TRBV19 to TRBJ2-5; 10 positions match TRBD2. CDR1 is LNHDA and CDR2 is SQIVND in the germline V gene (reference sequence). V shed 3 bases and J 4 bases; nucleotides not matched to a gene: 5. The CDR3 has 15 amino acids. The CDR3 nucleotides are TGTGCCAGTAGTATCAGCGGGGGGGCCCCAGAGACCCAGTACTTC. It is translated as CASSISGGAPETQYF.

Of note for this clone: Other DNA sequences within the sample encode an identical CDR3. The DNA for the CDR3 is TGCGCCAGCAGCCAGGGCGGGGGGAACACCGGGGAGCTGTTTTTT. This sequence encodes CASSQGGGNTGELFF. The chain is built from TRBV4-3 and TRBJ2-2; TRBD2 agrees at 7 bases. This CDR3 spans 15 amino acids. Germline values: CDR1 LGHNA, CDR2 YSLEER. V was clipped by 3 bases and J by 1 base; unmatched bases: 2.

This chain connects TRBV5-5 to TRBJ1-3; no clear D. With 0 bases removed from V and 0 bases from J, the gap between germline ends came to 10 bases. CDR3 length: 16 residues. Germline CDR1 is SGHKS and CDR2 is YYEKEE (reference sequence). The CDR3, as DNA: TGTGCCAGCAGCTTGGAGGCCGGTGACTCTGGAAACACCATATATTTT. Translated, it gives CASSLEAGDSGNTIYF.

V gene TRBV18 combines with J gene TRBJ1-1; 8 nucleotides line up with TRBD1. The CDR3 is 15 amino acids. Germline V gene data show CDR1 as KGHSH and CDR2 as LQKENI. V was clipped by 6 bases and J by 1 base; unmatched bases: 7. DNA of the CDR3: TGTGCCAGCTCCCGGGACAGGACACCGAACACTGAAGCTTTCTTT. Protein: CASSRDRTPNTEAFF.

V gene TRBV15 combines with J gene TRBJ2-7; TRBD2 might be the D (6 bases). V was trimmed by 5 bases and J by 5 bases, leaving 13 bases between them. This CDR3 region has 13 residues. The germline gives CDR1 LNHNV, CDR2 YYDKDF (reference sequence). This CDR3 reads CATSPRPGDEQYF. The CDR3 DNA is TGTGCCACCAGCCCGAGGCCGGGGGACGAGCAGTACTTC.

The table lists this clone with a few counts. The chain has TRBV28 and TRBJ1-2; D is ambiguous. The ends were cut back, 7 bases at V and 0 bases at J, with 12 bases in the middle. The CDR3 has 14 residues. Germline V CDR1 and CDR2: MDHEN, SYDVKM. The CDR3 sequence is CASKRQTANYGYTF. The CDR3 DNA follows: TGTGCCAGCAAGCGACAAACAGCTAACTATGGCTACACCTTC.

The table lists this clone with a count of one. This chain joins TRBV7-9 and TRBJ2-7; possibly TRBD1 or TRBD2 for D (8 bases each). Trimming stripped 5 bases from V and 9 bases from J, with 26 bases between. The V gene's germline CDR1 is SEHNR and CDR2 FQNEAQ (reference sequence). The CDR3 sequence is 16 residues long. The CDR3 is CASSPSGGDRSPLQYF. In DNA form, the CDR3 reads TGTGCCAGCAGCCCATCGGGAGGGGACAGGAGCCCACTGCAGTACTTC.